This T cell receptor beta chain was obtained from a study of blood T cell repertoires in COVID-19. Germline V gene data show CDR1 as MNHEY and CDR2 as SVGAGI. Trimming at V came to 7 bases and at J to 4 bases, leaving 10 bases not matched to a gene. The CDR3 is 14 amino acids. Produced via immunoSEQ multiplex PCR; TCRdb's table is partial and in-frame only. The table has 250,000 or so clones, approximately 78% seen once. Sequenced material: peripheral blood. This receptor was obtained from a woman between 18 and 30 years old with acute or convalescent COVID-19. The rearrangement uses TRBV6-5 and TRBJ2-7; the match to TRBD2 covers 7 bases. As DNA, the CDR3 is TGTGCCAGCACGAAGGGCGGGAGTCCGTACGAGCAGTACTTC. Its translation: CASTKGGSPYEQYF.